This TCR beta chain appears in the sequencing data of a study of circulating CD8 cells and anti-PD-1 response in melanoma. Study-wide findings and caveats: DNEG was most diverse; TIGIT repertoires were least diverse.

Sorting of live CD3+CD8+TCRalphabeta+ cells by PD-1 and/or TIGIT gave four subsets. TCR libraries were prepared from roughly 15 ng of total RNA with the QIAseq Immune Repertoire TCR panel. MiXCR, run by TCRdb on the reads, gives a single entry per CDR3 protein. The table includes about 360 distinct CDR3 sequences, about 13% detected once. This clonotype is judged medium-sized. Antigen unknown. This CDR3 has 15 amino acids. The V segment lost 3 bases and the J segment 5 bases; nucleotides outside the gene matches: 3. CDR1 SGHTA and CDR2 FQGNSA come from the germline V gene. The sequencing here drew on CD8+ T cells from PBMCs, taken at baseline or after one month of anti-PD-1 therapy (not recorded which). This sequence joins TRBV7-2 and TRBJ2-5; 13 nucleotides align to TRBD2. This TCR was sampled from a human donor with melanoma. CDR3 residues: CASSFTSGRGETQYF. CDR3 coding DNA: TGTGCCAGCAGCTTCACTAGCGGGAGGGGGGAGACCCAGTACTTC.